This TCR beta chain was recovered during a study of cytomegalovirus exposure and HLA in healthy donors. Study-level information: From HLA-typed donors, an early data release held roughly 80 million unique TCRs.

Study conclusions and caveats: Across all donors, roughly uniform sequencing depth was an assumption of the presence/absence analyses. As confirmed in vitro, a few CMV-associated chains were specific for CMV antigens.

Comment on this clone: Its specificity is not known.

PCR employed 60 Vbeta and 13 Jbeta primers. Some clones are missing from TCRdb's copy, which holds only in-frame ones; the method was immunoSEQ multiplex PCR. Listed are 91,000 or so clones; 3.4% falls within the top ten. The material sequenced was PBMCs. The clonotype originates from a woman aged 25 to 39 in good health and CMV-seronegative.

Here the CDR3 reads CASSPGVNTGFFRDSPHEQYF. The CDR3, as DNA: TGTGCCAGCAGCCCTGGAGTAAACACAGGGTTTTTTAGGGATTCCCCCCACGAGCAGTACTTC. V usage is TRBV14 and J usage is TRBJ2-7; possibly TRBD1 for D (6 bases). Germline CDR1 is SGHDN and CDR2 is FVKESK. This CDR3 has 21 residues. The germline V and J ends were trimmed by 4 bases and 5 bases, with 36 bases remaining between them.